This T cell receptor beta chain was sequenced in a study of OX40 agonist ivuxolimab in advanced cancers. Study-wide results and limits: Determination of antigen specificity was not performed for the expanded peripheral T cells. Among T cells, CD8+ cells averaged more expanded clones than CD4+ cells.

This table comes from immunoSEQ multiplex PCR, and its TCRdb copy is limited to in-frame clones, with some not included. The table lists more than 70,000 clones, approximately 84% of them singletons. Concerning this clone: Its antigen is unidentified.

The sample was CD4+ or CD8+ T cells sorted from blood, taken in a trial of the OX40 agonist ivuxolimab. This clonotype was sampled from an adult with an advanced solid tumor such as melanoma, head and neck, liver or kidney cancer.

CDR3 DNA: TGTGCCAGCACCTCCGGGACCCATACCGGGGAGCTGTTTTTT. Its translation: CASTSGTHTGELFF. This sequence joins TRBV11-3 and TRBJ2-2; D is possibly TRBD1 or TRBD2 (5 bases each). Germline V gene lookup returns CDR1 SGHNT and CDR2 YENEEA. V was clipped by 7 bases and J by 5 bases, with 14 bases between them. CDR3 length: 14 residues.